The 17 T cell receptor beta chains listed next were all sequenced from one sample in a study of CD8 T cells in Susac syndrome. Random hexamers were used to reverse transcribe the RNA input (about 0.45 to 1 ug). From the immunoSEQ multiplex PCR reads, TCRdb called clonotypes with MiXCR, one entry per CDR3 protein. The repertoire consists of about 85,000 distinct CDR3 sequences, with roughly 94% occurring once and the leading ten covering roughly 0.44%. The sequenced sample was CD8+ T cells from PBMCs. The source of these receptors is a human donor with Susac syndrome.

This sequence joins TRBV6-1 and TRBJ1-3, with D hard to call. V lost 6 bases to trimming and J lost 0 bases, with 6 bases between them. CDR1 is MNHNS and CDR2 is SASEGT in the germline V gene. This CDR3 has 13 residues. The chain's CDR3 is CASRGSSGNTIYF. The CDR3 coding sequence is TGTGCCAGCAGGGGCAGCTCTGGAAACACCATATATTTT.

The chain combines TRBV3-1 with TRBJ2-3; 7 nucleotides align to TRBD2. CDR3 length equals 18 residues. Germline CDR1 is LGHDT and CDR2 is YNNKEL (reference sequence). The V and J ends lost 4 bases and 6 bases, in that order; junction bases with no gene match: 19. CDR3 bases: TGTGCCAGCAGCCGCGACGACGGGAGAGCGGGACCCCCCGATACGCAGTATTTT. Residues: CASSRDDGRAGPPDTQYF.

The J gene is TRBJ2-3, the V gene TRBV20-1, with D tentatively TRBD1 or TRBD2 (5 bases each). CDR1 DFQATT and CDR2 SNEGSKA come from the germline V gene (reference sequence). Trimming cost V 0 bases and J 5 bases, with 12 bases left between them. The length of the CDR3 is 14 residues. The CDR3 bases are TGCAGTGCTAGAGACCCCGTGAGGGGAGATACGCAGTATTTT. Protein: CSARDPVRGDTQYF.

This chain joins TRBV20-1 and TRBJ1-2; TRBD1 might be the D (5 bases). The germline CDR1 and CDR2 sequences are DFQATT and SNEGSKA (reference sequence). The CDR3 length is 17 residues. V lost 0 bases, J lost 4 bases, and 21 bases lay in between. CDR3 region: CSARDRELAGRGYGYTF. In DNA, the CDR3 is TGCAGTGCTAGAGATCGAGAATTGGCAGGGAGGGGCTATGGCTACACCTTC.

The CDR3 DNA sequence: TGCAGTGCCTCTCCAGGGGTCTTCTACAATGAGCAGTTCTTC. It codes for CSASPGVFYNEQFF. This chain links TRBV20-1 with TRBJ2-1, with D possibly TRBD1 on 6 matching bases. CDR1 DFQATT and CDR2 SNEGSKA come from the germline V gene (reference sequence). V lost 6 bases to trimming and J lost 3 bases, with 15 bases between them. This CDR3 comprises 14 residues.

The V gene is TRBV5-6, the J gene TRBJ2-1; no clear D gene. Looked up from germline, CDR1 is SGHDT and CDR2 is YYEEEE. The V end was cut by 2 bases, the J end by 8 bases, with 8 bases between. The CDR3 runs to 12 residues. In DNA, the CDR3 is TGTGCCAGCAGCTTTCTTACAGATGAGCAGTTCTTC. It codes for CASSFLTDEQFF.

V is TRBV15 and J is TRBJ1-2; D is unclear. CDR1 and CDR2 (germline): LNHNV, YYDKDF (reference sequence). The CDR3 length is 13 residues. V shed 3 bases and J shed 4 bases, with 9 bases lying between them. The CDR3 region has the DNA TGTGCCACCAGCAGCGTTACGGGCTATGGCTACACCTTC. It translates to CATSSVTGYGYTF.

V usage is TRBV30 and J usage is TRBJ2-7; 8 bases line up with TRBD2. The length of the CDR3 is 13 residues. The germline CDR1 and CDR2 sequences are GTSNPN and SVGIG (reference sequence). J lost 2 bases, V lost 8 bases, and 8 bases had no gene match. The CDR3 reads CAVEAGGTYEQYF. Written as DNA, the CDR3 is TGTGCCGTGGAGGCGGGAGGCACCTACGAGCAGTACTTC. Full variable domain (missing parts from reference TRBV30 and TRBJ2-7): SQTIHQWPATLVQPVGSPLSLECTVEGTSNPNLYWYRQAAGRGLQLLFYSVGIGQISSEVPQNLSASRPQDRQFILSSKKLLLSDSGFYLCAVEAGGTYEQYFGPGTRLTVT.

This chain links TRBV27 with TRBJ2-5; the D gene could be TRBD1 or TRBD2 (5 bases each). The V end was cut by 2 bases, the J end by 5 bases, with 12 bases between. The CDR3 is 14 amino acids. Per the germline V gene, CDR1 is MNHEY and CDR2 is SMNVEV (reference sequence). CDR3 loop: CASSLGTEGETQYF. The CDR3 nucleotides read TGTGCCAGCAGTTTAGGGACCGAGGGGGAGACCCAGTACTTC.

This chain links TRBV12-3 or TRBV12-4 with TRBJ2-5; D could derive from TRBD1 or TRBD2 (5 bases each). Trimming pared 5 bases from V and 5 bases from J, leaving 21 bases between. The CDR3 totals 16 residues. CDR3 in amino acids: CASSRSVWGEGETQYF. The DNA of the CDR3 is TGTGCCAGCAGTCGGTCTGTTTGGGGAGAGGGGGAGACCCAGTACTTC.

V usage is TRBV29-1 and J usage is TRBJ2-7; D call uncertain. Germline V gives CDR1 SQVTM, CDR2 ANQGSEA. This CDR3 has 14 residues. Trimming took 0 bases from V and 2 from J, leaving 11 bases between them. The CDR3 DNA sequence: TGCAGCGTTGAAGATCAGGAGCGCGCCTACGAGCAGTACTTC. Its translation is CSVEDQERAYEQYF.

This chain links TRBV4-1 with TRBJ1-4; perhaps TRBD1 as D (5 bases). The CDR3 contains 13 residues. Trimming pared 8 bases from V and 4 bases from J, leaving 11 bases between. Germline CDR1 and CDR2: MGHRA and YSYEKL. The CDR3 DNA follows: TGCGCCAGCGAGGGGCCCCATAATGAAAAACTGTTTTTT. As protein: CASEGPHNEKLFF.

The chain couples TRBV29-1 to TRBJ2-2; tentatively, D is TRBD2 (6 bases). Germline CDR1 reads SQVTM; CDR2 reads ANQGSEA. V was trimmed by 4 bases and J by 6 bases, leaving 9 bases between them. The CDR3 is made up of 12 amino acids. DNA for the CDR3: TGCAGCGTTGCGCCTAGCGCCGGGGAGCTGTTTTTT. As protein: CSVAPSAGELFF.

The chain recombines TRBV7-2 with TRBJ2-1; 14 nucleotides line up with TRBD2. Germline CDR1 is SGHTA and CDR2 is FQGNSA. J lost 4 bases, V lost 5 bases, and 4 bases had no gene match. The CDR3 runs to 16 residues. The DNA for the CDR3 is TGTGCCAGCAGCGCCCGACTAGCGGGAGGGTACAATGAGCAGTTCTTC. Translated: CASSARLAGGYNEQFF.

V gene TRBV20-1 combines with J gene TRBJ2-7; 8 bases fit TRBD2. The V segment lost 0 bases and the J segment 3 bases; nucleotides outside the gene matches: 7. CDR1 is DFQATT and CDR2 is SNEGSKA in the germline V gene (reference sequence). The CDR3 spans 15 residues. CDR3 sequence reads: CSARDIGLAGYEQYF. The CDR3, as DNA: TGCAGTGCTAGAGACATCGGACTAGCTGGCTACGAGCAGTACTTC.

The sample holds one count of this clonotype. The gene calls are TRBV6-6 and TRBJ2-7; 7 bases line up with TRBD1. CDR3 size: 12 residues. V lost 5 bases to trimming and J lost 6 bases; unmatched junction nucleotides: 4. Germline V CDR1 and CDR2: MNHNY, SVGAGI (reference sequence). For the CDR3, the DNA is TGTGCCAGCAGTCCACAGGGGCCCGAGCAGTACTTC. The encoded protein is CASSPQGPEQYF.

This clonotype was seen once. The chain joins TRBV19 to TRBJ2-7; D remains unclear. The germline gives CDR1 LNHDA, CDR2 SQIVND (reference sequence). The ends were cut back, 4 bases at V and 7 bases at J, with 14 bases in the middle. CDR3 length equals 13 residues. Here the CDR3 DNA reads TGTGCCAGTAGTAACGGGTTGACCACTGAGCAGTACTTC. Translation gives CASSNGLTTEQYF. Combining the CDR3 with reference TRBV19 and TRBJ2-7 gives the whole variable domain DGGITQSPKYLFRKEGQNVTLSCEQNLNHDAMYWYRQDPGQGLRLIYYSQIVNDFQKGDIAEGYSVSREKKESFPLTVTSAQKNPTAFYLCASSNGLTTEQYFGPGTRLTVT.